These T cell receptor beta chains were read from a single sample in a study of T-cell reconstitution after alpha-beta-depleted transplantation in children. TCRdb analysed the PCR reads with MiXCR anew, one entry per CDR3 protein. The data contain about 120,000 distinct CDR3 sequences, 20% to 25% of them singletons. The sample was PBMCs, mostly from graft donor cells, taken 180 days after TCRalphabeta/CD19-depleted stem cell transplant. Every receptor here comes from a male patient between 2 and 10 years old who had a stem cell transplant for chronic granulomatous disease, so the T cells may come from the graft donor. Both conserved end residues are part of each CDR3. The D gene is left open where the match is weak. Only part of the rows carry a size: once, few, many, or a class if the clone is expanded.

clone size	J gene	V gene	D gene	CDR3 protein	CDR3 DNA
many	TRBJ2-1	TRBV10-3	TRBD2	CAISIAGVSYNEQFF	TGTGCCATCAGTATAGCGGGGGTTTCCTACAATGAGCAGTTCTTC
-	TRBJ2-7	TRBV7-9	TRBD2	CASSLTSGENSYEQYF	TGTGCCAGCAGCTTGACTAGCGGGGAAAACTCCTACGAGCAGTACTTC
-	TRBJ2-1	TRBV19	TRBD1	CASSITRGPTNEQFF	TGTGCCAGTAGTATAACCAGGGGGCCTACAAATGAGCAGTTCTTC
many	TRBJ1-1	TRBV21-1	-	CASSKGVARNTEAFF	TGTGCCAGCAGCAAAGGGGTAGCGAGGAACACTGAAGCTTTCTTT
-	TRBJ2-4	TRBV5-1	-	CAIGQLAKNIQYF	TGCGCCATCGGACAGCTAGCCAAAAACATTCAGTACTTC
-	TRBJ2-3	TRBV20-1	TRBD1	CSARPGTGIVGTDTQYF	TGCAGTGCCCGCCCCGGGACAGGGATTGTCGGCACAGATACGCAGTATTTT
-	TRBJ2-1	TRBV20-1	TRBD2	CSATSGGSSYNEQFF	TGCAGTGCTACTAGCGGGGGGAGCTCCTACAATGAGCAGTTCTTC
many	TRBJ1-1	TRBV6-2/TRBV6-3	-	CASESENTEAFF	TGTGCCAGCGAGTCGGAGAACACTGAAGCTTTCTTT
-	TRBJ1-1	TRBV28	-	CASSFPTSNTEAFF	TGTGCCAGCAGTTTCCCGACCTCGAACACTGAAGCTTTCTTT
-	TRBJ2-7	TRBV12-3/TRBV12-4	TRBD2	CASRPGGKAYEQYF	TGTGCCAGCAGGCCGGGGGGTAAGGCATACGAGCAGTACTTC
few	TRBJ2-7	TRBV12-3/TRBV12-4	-	CASSSKDSFYEQYF	TGTGCCAGCAGCTCTAAGGACAGTTTCTACGAGCAGTACTTC
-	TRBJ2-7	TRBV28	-	CASSLFSLSYEQYF	TGTGCCAGCAGTTTATTCTCCCTATCCTACGAGCAGTACTTC
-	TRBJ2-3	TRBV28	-	CASSSNAVRGTQYF	TGTGCCAGCAGTTCCAACGCAGTGAGGGGTACGCAGTATTTT
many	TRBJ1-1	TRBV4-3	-	CASSQDRGYTEAFF	TGCGCCAGCAGCCAAGATCGGGGATACACTGAAGCTTTCTTT
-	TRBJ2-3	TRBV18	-	CASLPVREVTDTQYF	TGTGCCAGCTTACCGGTCCGGGAAGTAACAGATACGCAGTATTTT
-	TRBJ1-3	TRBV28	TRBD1	CASSSPGQYFSGNTIYF	TGTGCCAGCAGTTCCCCGGGACAGTATTTTTCTGGAAACACCATATATTTT
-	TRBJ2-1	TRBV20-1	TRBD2	CSARGAGGLYNEQFF	TGCAGTGCTAGAGGAGCGGGAGGGCTCTACAATGAGCAGTTCTTC
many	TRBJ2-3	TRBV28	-	CASSSAGLVYGTDTQYF	TGTGCCAGCAGTTCGGCAGGGTTGGTGTATGGCACAGATACGCAGTATTTT
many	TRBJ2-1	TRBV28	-	CASSLRDKYNEQFF	TGTGCCAGCAGTCTCCGGGACAAATACAATGAGCAGTTCTTC
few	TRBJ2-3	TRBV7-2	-	CASSFIGHLQWTDTQYF	TGTGCCAGCAGCTTCATTGGGCACCTCCAATGGACAGATACGCAGTATTTT
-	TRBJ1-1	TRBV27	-	CASRKQGSDTEAFF	TGTGCCAGCAGGAAGCAGGGAAGTGACACTGAAGCTTTCTTT
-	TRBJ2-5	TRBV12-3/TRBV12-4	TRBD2	CASSPRTSDRETQYF	TGTGCCAGCAGTCCCCGGACTAGCGATCGGGAGACCCAGTACTTC
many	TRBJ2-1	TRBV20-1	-	CSARDQLVVDWSSYNEQFF	TGCAGTGCTAGAGATCAATTGGTCGTGGACTGGAGCTCCTACAATGAGCAGTTCTTC
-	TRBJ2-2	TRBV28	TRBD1	CASSQGTGGAWNTGELFF	TGTGCCAGCAGTCAAGGGACAGGGGGCGCTTGGAACACCGGGGAGCTGTTTTTT
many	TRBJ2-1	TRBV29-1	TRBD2	CSVEVRLAVYNEQFF	TGCAGCGTTGAAGTGAGACTAGCGGTATACAATGAGCAGTTCTTC
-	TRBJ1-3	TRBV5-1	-	CASRRDGNTIYF	TGCGCCAGCAGAAGGGATGGAAACACCATATATTTT
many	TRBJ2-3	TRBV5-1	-	CASSLDSRGGDTQYF	TGCGCCAGCAGCTTGGATAGTAGGGGGGGAGATACGCAGTATTTT
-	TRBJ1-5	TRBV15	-	CATSRALREVGREPQHF	TGTGCCACCAGCAGGGCCCTAAGGGAAGTAGGTAGGGAGCCCCAGCATTTT
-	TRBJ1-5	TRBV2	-	CASSEGQPNQPQHF	TGTGCCAGCAGTGAAGGACAGCCCAATCAGCCCCAGCATTTT
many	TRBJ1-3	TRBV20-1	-	CSASVSGNTIYF	TGCAGTGCTAGCGTCTCTGGAAACACCATATATTTT
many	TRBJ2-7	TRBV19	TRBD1	CASSTGQSSYEQYF	TGTGCCAGTAGTACGGGACAGAGCTCCTACGAGCAGTACTTC
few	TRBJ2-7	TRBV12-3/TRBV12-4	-	CASSAYNYEQYF	TGTGCCAGCAGTGCCTATAACTACGAGCAGTACTTC
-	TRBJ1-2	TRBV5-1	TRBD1	CASSGTGSDYGYTF	TGCGCCAGCAGCGGGACAGGGAGTGACTATGGCTACACCTTC
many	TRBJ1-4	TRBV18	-	CASSPKQARGEKLFF	TGTGCCAGCTCACCGAAACAGGCCCGGGGTGAAAAACTGTTTTTT
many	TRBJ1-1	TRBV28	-	CASSLSASHTEAFF	TGTGCCAGCAGTTTAAGTGCTAGCCACACTGAAGCTTTCTTT
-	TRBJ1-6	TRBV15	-	CATSPSGGPNSPLHF	TGTGCCACCAGCCCCTCCGGGGGGCCTAATTCACCCCTCCACTTT
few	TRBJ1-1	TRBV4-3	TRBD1	CASSQDEGQGGQAFF	TGCGCCAGCAGCCAAGATGAGGGACAGGGGGGGCAAGCTTTCTTT